A selection of T cell receptor beta chains follows, all from one sample in a study of control samples from healthy donors and cancer patients. Measured with immunoSEQ multiplex PCR; TCRdb has only the in-frame clones, and not every one. The sample contains under 110,000 clones, around 89% of which appear only once. The specimen was blood. Receptor source: a man between 25 and 39 years old in good health. The CDR3 runs from the conserved cysteine through the conserved F or W. The D gene is left open where the match is weak. Not all rows give a size; the values are once, few, many and, for expanded clones, a class.

D: TRBD1
V: TRBV18
size: -
J: TRBJ1-1
DNA: TGTGCCAGCTCACCCGGGACAGGGCTGGACACTGAAGCTTTCTTT
CDR3: CASSPGTGLDTEAFF

D: TRBD1
V: TRBV24-1
size: -
J: TRBJ2-3
DNA: TGTGCCACCAGTGATCCACGACAGGGGAGATCGGAAGATACGCAGTATTTT
CDR3: CATSDPRQGRSEDTQYF

D: TRBD1
V: TRBV30
size: -
J: TRBJ1-4
DNA: TGTGCCTGGGGCGACGCAGGGGGTAATGAAAAACTGTTTTTT
CDR3: CAWGDAGGNEKLFF

D: -
V: TRBV18
size: -
J: TRBJ2-5
DNA: TGTGCCAGCTCACCAACTCGACAAGAGACCCAGTACTTC
CDR3: CASSPTRQETQYF

D: -
V: TRBV4-1
size: -
J: TRBJ1-2
DNA: TGCGCCAGCAGCCAAGCTAGGGGGGACTATGGCTACACCTTC
CDR3: CASSQARGDYGYTF

D: -
V: TRBV7-9
size: -
J: TRBJ2-1
DNA: TGTGCCATTCCAGGGGAGGGGCTCTACAATGAGCAGTTCTTC
CDR3: CAIPGEGLYNEQFF

D: TRBD1
V: TRBV28
size: -
J: TRBJ2-5
DNA: TGTGCCAGCAGTCCTCGTAGGACAGGGGTTTCTAGGAGGGGACAAGAGACCCAGTACTTC
CDR3: CASSPRRTGVSRRGQETQYF

D: -
V: TRBV12-3/TRBV12-4
size: -
J: TRBJ2-7
DNA: TGTGCCAGCAGTTTGACGTACGAGCAGTACTTC
CDR3: CASSLTYEQYF

D: -
V: TRBV5-4
size: -
J: TRBJ1-2
DNA: TGTGCCAGCAGCTCCATTCGGGGGTATGGCTACACCTTC
CDR3: CASSSIRGYGYTF

D: TRBD2
V: TRBV6-2/TRBV6-3
size: -
J: TRBJ2-2
DNA: TGTGCCAGCAGTTACTCCGCTAGCGGTTCCGGGGAGCTGTTTTTT
CDR3: CASSYSASGSGELFF

D: -
V: TRBV5-1
size: -
J: TRBJ1-4
DNA: TGCGCCAGCAGCTTGGATACCGCGAATGAAAAACTGTTTTTT
CDR3: CASSLDTANEKLFF

D: -
V: TRBV28
size: -
J: TRBJ1-1
DNA: TGTGCCAGCAGGCCCGGACTGGGGGAGAGCACTGAAGCTTTCTTT
CDR3: CASRPGLGESTEAFF

D: -
V: TRBV6-5
size: -
J: TRBJ1-2
DNA: TGTGCCAGCAGTCCTGACAGTTTCTATGGCTACACCTTC
CDR3: CASSPDSFYGYTF

D: -
V: TRBV11-2
size: -
J: TRBJ2-7
DNA: TGTGCCAGCAGCTTGGGGACCCCAACCTACGAGCAGTACTTC
CDR3: CASSLGTPTYEQYF

D: -
V: TRBV5-1
size: -
J: TRBJ2-2
DNA: TGCGCCAGCAGCTCCCAAGACGGGAACACCGGGGAGCTGTTTTTT
CDR3: CASSSQDGNTGELFF

D: TRBD2
V: TRBV4-1
size: once
J: TRBJ2-2
DNA: TGCGCCAGCAGCCAAGGAGTGAGCGGGGGGGCCCCCGGGGAGCTGTTTTTT
CDR3: CASSQGVSGGAPGELFF